This T cell receptor (beta chain) was profiled in a study of T-cell memory formation after mild COVID-19. On the study more broadly: TCR clusters showed largely donor specificity.

Study conclusions and caveats: Mainly in CM and EM were contracting CD4+ clones; CD8+ were in EMRA. Prior to infection, memory already included some responding clones, suggesting cross-reactive memory joined.

The table lists this clonotype with a few counts. Antigen unknown. Germline V gene lookup returns CDR1 DFQATT and CDR2 SNEGSKA (reference sequence). Trimming took 5 bases from V and 0 from J, leaving 13 bases between them. There are 14 residues in the CDR3. Libraries for TCRalpha and TCRbeta carried sample barcodes and unique molecular identifiers via 5'RACE. A single record per CDR3 protein comes from TCRdb applying MiXCR to the 5' RACE reads. Of over 400,000 distinct CDR3 sequences listed, 23% are singletons. The receptor comes from an adult woman who had mild COVID-19 (a few samples of this study predate the infection). Cell type and time point are not known. This chain joins TRBV20-1 and TRBJ1-1; possibly TRBD1 for D (6 bases). Sequencing input: PBMCs or a T cell subset sorted from them (not recorded which). The CDR3 sequence: CSAPRGALNTEAFF. CDR3 DNA sequence: TGCAGTGCTCCCAGGGGCGCCCTGAACACTGAAGCTTTCTTT.